This TCR beta chain appears in the sequencing data of a study of blood T cell repertoires in COVID-19. At the level of the study: Samples taken during acute and convalescent COVID-19 were collected in the United States, Italy and Spain.

Per the germline V gene, CDR1 is SGHTA and CDR2 is FQGNSA. V was clipped by 4 bases and J by 6 bases; unmatched bases: 2. The CDR3 is made up of 14 amino acids. Original methodology: Estimated nucleated cell counts came from reference gene primer amplification. Libraries were prepared by immunoSEQ multiplex PCR; TCRdb keeps only in-frame clonotypes and omits some of them. The V and J calls and the clone size are those of that table, but D and trimming were determined from the DNA. The sample holds 450,000 or so clones, over 85% seen once. Seattle's enrolled individuals joined amid active infection and were then monitored longitudinally.

The sequencing input was peripheral blood. This TCR was recovered from a man between 18 and 35 years old with COVID-19, enrolled during active disease. V is TRBV7-2 and J is TRBJ2-7, with 14 bases aligning to TRBD2. The CDR3 coding sequence is TGTGCCAGCAGCTGGGGACTAGCGGGAGTCGAGCAGTACTTC. This sequence encodes CASSWGLAGVEQYF. Together with reference TRBV7-2 and TRBJ2-7, the CDR3 gives the full variable domain: GAGVSQSPSNKVTEKGKDVELRCDPISGHTALYWYRQSLGQGLEFLIYFQGNSAPDKSGLPSDRFSAERTGGSVSTLTIQRTQQEDSAVYLCASSWGLAGVEQYFGPGTRLTVT.